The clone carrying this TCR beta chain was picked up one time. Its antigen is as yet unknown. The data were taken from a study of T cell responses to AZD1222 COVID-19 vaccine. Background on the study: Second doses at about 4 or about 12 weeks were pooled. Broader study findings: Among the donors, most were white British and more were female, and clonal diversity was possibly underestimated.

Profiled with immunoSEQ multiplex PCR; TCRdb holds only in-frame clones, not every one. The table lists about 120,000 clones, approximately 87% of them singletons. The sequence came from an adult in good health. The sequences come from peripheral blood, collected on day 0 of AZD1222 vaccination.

CDR3 nucleotides: TGTGCCAGCAGACGAGGCGACAGGGCAGGGGAGACCCAGTACTTC. Amino acid sequence: CASRRGDRAGETQYF. The chain employs TRBV7-2 and TRBJ2-5; 7 bases align to TRBD1. Per the germline V gene, CDR1 is SGHTA and CDR2 is FQGNSA. The V segment lost 6 bases and the J segment 5 bases; nucleotides outside the gene matches: 12. The CDR3 length is 15 residues.